This record looks at one T cell receptor (beta chain) sequence and its context. This table comes from immunoSEQ multiplex PCR, and its TCRdb copy is limited to in-frame clones, with some not included. The sample has approximately 150,000 clones; approximately 84% are singletons. Germline V gene data show CDR1 as LNHDA and CDR2 as SQIVND (reference sequence). The V gene lost 11 bases and the J gene lost 3 bases, with 11 bases spanning the gap. The CDR3 has 11 residues. The sample originates from a study of blood T cell repertoires in COVID-19. For the study at large: Both acute and convalescent COVID-19 samples were obtained from the United States, Italy and Spain. PBMCs, B-cell-depleted T cells, or T cells were the source of the cDNA or gDNA that made up the material.

The specimen sequenced was peripheral blood. The sequence was collected from a man aged 40-50 years with acute or convalescent COVID-19. V usage is TRBV19 and J usage is TRBJ2-7, with D hard to call. This CDR3 reads CAPPPLYEQYF. CDR3 nucleotides: TGTGCCCCTCCCCCTCTCTACGAGCAGTACTTC.